This T cell receptor (beta chain) emerged from a study of T cells in localized non-small cell lung cancer. V lost 3 bases to trimming and J lost 7 bases, with 13 bases between them. CDR3 length: 14 amino acids. CDR1 is SGHNT, CDR2 YENEEA, per germline. The table came from immunoSEQ multiplex PCR; TCRdb's copy has only in-frame clones and leaves some out. The sample consists of about 2,300 clones, around a third of them appearing once. This clone was seen more than once but under ten times. The antigen is unknown. Findings and limits, study-wide: There were a median 57 of the top 100 tumor clones appearing in adjacent lung. Uninvolved adjacent lung had higher T cell clonality than tumor and all other tissues. A denser population of T cells in blood accompanied longer overall survival.

The receptor's source is a male donor at least 60 years old with stage II squamous cell lung carcinoma. The sequencing here drew on lymph node tissue, taken before any cancer treatment. The chain joins TRBV11-3 to TRBJ1-5, with D tentatively TRBD1 (6 bases). The CDR3 region is CASSFQGFRQPQHF. CDR3 coding DNA: TGTGCCAGCAGCTTCCAGGGGTTTAGGCAGCCCCAGCATTTT.